This TCR beta chain was profiled in a study of OX40 agonist ivuxolimab in advanced cancers. Germline CDR1 is LNHDA and CDR2 is SQIVND (reference sequence). The J segment lost 0 bases and the V segment lost 7 bases, leaving 5 bases of the junction unmatched. The CDR3 has 15 amino acids. Produced via immunoSEQ multiplex PCR; TCRdb's table is partial and in-frame only. The sample contains some 110,000 clones, 80% to 95% of which appear only once. Study conclusions and caveats: Expansion of clones was among the lowest in partial responders at 0.1-3.0 mg/kg.

Concerning this clone itself: What it binds is unknown.

The sample here was CD4+ or CD8+ T cells sorted from blood, taken in a trial of the OX40 agonist ivuxolimab. The genes are TRBV19 and TRBJ2-1; 8 bases agree with TRBD1. The clonotype was recovered from an adult with an advanced solid tumor such as melanoma, head and neck, liver or kidney cancer. The CDR3: CASTPDRDSYNEQFF. Here the CDR3 DNA reads TGTGCCAGTACCCCGGACAGGGACTCCTACAATGAGCAGTTCTTC.